Listed below are T cell receptor beta chains from one sample, sequenced in a study of control samples from healthy donors and cancer patients. TCRdb's copy holds only in-frame clones and misses some; the assay was immunoSEQ multiplex PCR. The table records more than 100,000 clones, around nine tenths of them present only once. Sequenced material: PBMCs. All receptors come from a man aged 50 to 60 with head and neck cancer. CDR3s include the opening cysteine and the closing phenylalanine or tryptophan. The D gene is left open where the match is weak. Some rows have no size entry. The others give once, few or many, or a class for an expanded clone.

>.|.|TRBV7-9|TRBJ1-1
TGTGCCAGCAGCTTAGGTCTCGGAAACACTGAAGCTTTCTTT
CASSLGLGNTEAFF
>.|TRBD1|TRBV29-1|TRBJ1-2
TGCAGCGCCGAAACAGGGGGCTATGGCTACACCTTC
CSAETGGYGYTF
>.|.|TRBV2|TRBJ2-7
TGTGCCAGCAGTGAGGGCCTGTCCTACGAGCAGTACTTC
CASSEGLSYEQYF
>.|.|TRBV29-1|TRBJ1-6
TGCAGCGTTGAGGGGTCACCCCTCCACTTT
CSVEGSPLHF
>.|.|TRBV5-1|TRBJ1-2
TGCGCCAGCAGCTTGGAATTTGGGGATAACTATGGCTACGCCTTC
CASSLEFGDNYGYAF
>.|TRBD1|TRBV27|TRBJ2-7
TGTGCCAGCAGTTCATCCGGGACAGGGGGTACCTACGAGCAGTACTTC
CASSSSGTGGTYEQYF
>.|.|TRBV10-2|TRBJ2-6
TGCGCCAGCAGTGACGACAGCCCCCCTGGGGCCAACGTCCTGACTTTC
CASSDDSPPGANVLTF
>few|.|TRBV7-6|TRBJ1-3
TGTGCCAGCAGCTTAACCGGAAGATATGGGGGCTCTGGAAACACCATATATTTT
CASSLTGRYGGSGNTIYF
>.|.|TRBV28|TRBJ1-4
TGTGCCAGCAGTGGGGGACCGACAGAACTTGCAACTAATGAAAAACTGTTTTTT
CASSGGPTELATNEKLFF
>.|.|TRBV29-1|TRBJ2-5
TGCAGCGGAGGTATGGGGGTGACTAGGACCCAGTACTTC
CSGGMGVTRTQYF
>few|.|TRBV9|TRBJ2-7
TGTGCCAGCAGCGTTCTAGGGGTCCCCTACGAGCAGTACTTC
CASSVLGVPYEQYF
>.|TRBD1|TRBV4-2|TRBJ2-1
TGTGCCAGCAGCCAAGCCGGCGGACAGGGGGCCGGACAGTTCTTC
CASSQAGGQGAGQFF
>.|TRBD1|TRBV10-3|TRBJ2-1
TGTGCCATCAGTGAGAGGGGGCAGGACAATGAGCAGTTCTTC
CAISERGQDNEQFF
>.|TRBD1|TRBV2|TRBJ1-5
TGTGCCAGCAGTATCGGACAGGGGGCCAGCAATCAGCCCCAGCATTTT
CASSIGQGASNQPQHF
>.|TRBD2|TRBV11-2|TRBJ2-2
TGTGCCAGCAGCTCCCGTAGCGGGAGCACCGGGGAGCTGTTTTTT
CASSSRSGSTGELFF
>.|.|TRBV6-5|TRBJ1-2
TGTGCCAGCCAACGAAACTCCTGGGGCTATGGCTACACCTTC
CASQRNSWGYGYTF
>few|.|TRBV18|TRBJ2-1
TGTGCCAGCTCCCCCTCGAGTGAGCAGTTCTTC
CASSPSSEQFF
>.|TRBD1|TRBV2|TRBJ2-7
TGTGCCAGCAGTATCGGACAGGGGGCGACTGGGGAGCAGTACTTC
CASSIGQGATGEQYF
>.|TRBD1|TRBV30|TRBJ1-5
TGTGCCTGGACAGACAGGGACGGTCAGCCCCAGCATTTT
CAWTDRDGQPQHF
>.|TRBD1|TRBV5-1|TRBJ1-1
TGCGCCAGCAGCTTGGACGGGACAGCCCAGATGAACACTGAAGCTTTCTTT
CASSLDGTAQMNTEAFF
>.|.|TRBV24-1|TRBJ1-5
TGTGCCACCAGTGATTACGATCAGCCCCAGCATTTT
CATSDYDQPQHF
>few|.|TRBV28|TRBJ1-5
TGTGCCAGTTCACGATATCAGCCCCAGCATTTT
CASSRYQPQHF